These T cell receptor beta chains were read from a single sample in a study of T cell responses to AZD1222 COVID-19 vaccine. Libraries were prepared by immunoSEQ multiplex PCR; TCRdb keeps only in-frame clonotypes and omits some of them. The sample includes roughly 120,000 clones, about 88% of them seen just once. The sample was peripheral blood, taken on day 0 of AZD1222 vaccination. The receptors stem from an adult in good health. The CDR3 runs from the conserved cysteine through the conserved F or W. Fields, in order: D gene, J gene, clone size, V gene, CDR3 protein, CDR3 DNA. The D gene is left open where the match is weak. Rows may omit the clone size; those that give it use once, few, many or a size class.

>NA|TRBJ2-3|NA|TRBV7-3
CASSPDYLSTDTQYF
TGTGCCAGCAGCCCGGACTACCTTAGCACAGATACGCAGTATTTT
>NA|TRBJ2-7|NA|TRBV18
CASHGAGAFSYEQYF
TGTGCCAGCCACGGGGCCGGGGCCTTTTCCTACGAGCAGTACTTC
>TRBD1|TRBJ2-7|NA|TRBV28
CASSSGTGGPYEQYF
TGTGCCAGCAGCTCCGGGACAGGGGGCCCCTACGAGCAGTACTTC
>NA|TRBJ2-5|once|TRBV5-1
CASPRGARYQETQYF
TGCGCCAGCCCACGCGGGGCCCGCTACCAAGAGACCCAGTACTTC
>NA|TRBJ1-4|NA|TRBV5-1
CASSLAVGHLNEKLFF
TGCGCCAGCAGCTTGGCCGTTGGACACCTTAATGAAAAACTGTTTTTT
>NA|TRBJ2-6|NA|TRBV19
CASSIARAYSGANVLTF
TGTGCCAGTAGTATCGCCAGAGCCTATTCTGGGGCCAACGTCCTGACTTTC
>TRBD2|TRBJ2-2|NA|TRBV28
CASRSYLAGDTGELFF
TGTGCCAGCAGGTCCTACCTAGCGGGGGACACCGGGGAGCTGTTTTTT
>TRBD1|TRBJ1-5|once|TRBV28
CASRAPDRVYQPQHF
TGTGCCAGCAGGGCGCCGGACAGGGTATATCAGCCCCAGCATTTT
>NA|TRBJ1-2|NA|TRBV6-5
CASSYEAGGYGYTF
TGTGCCAGCAGTTACGAGGCAGGCGGCTATGGCTACACCTTC
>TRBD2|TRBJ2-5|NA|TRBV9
CASSLSGGLGETQYF
TGTGCCAGCAGCTTGAGCGGGGGGTTGGGAGAGACCCAGTACTTC
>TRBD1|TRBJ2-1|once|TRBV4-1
CASSQATTGIDEQFF
TGCGCCAGCAGCCAAGCAACGACAGGGATCGATGAGCAGTTCTTC
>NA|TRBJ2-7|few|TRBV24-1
CATSDSLGSSYEQYF
TGTGCCACCAGTGACTCCCTAGGATCCAGCTACGAGCAGTACTTC
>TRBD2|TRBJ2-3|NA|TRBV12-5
CASGLLAGGPADTQYF
TGTGCTAGTGGTTTGTTGGCGGGGGGGCCAGCAGATACGCAGTATTTT
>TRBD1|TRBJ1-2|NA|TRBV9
CASSVEQGASVGYGYTF
TGTGCCAGCAGCGTGGAGCAGGGGGCCTCAGTCGGCTATGGCTACACCTTC
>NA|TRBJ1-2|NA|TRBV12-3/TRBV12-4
CAIKGRHYGYTF
TGTGCCATAAAGGGACGGCACTATGGCTACACCTTC
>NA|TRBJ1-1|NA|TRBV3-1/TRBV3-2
CASSQAAIPTEAFF
TGTGCCAGCAGCCAAGCGGCCATCCCCACTGAAGCTTTCTTT
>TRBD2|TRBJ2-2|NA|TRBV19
CASTEREEVTGELFF
TGTGCCAGTACGGAGCGGGAGGAGGTCACCGGGGAGCTGTTTTTT
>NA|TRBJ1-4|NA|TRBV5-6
CASSFTTGNEKLFF
TGTGCCAGCAGTTTCACTACGGGTAATGAAAAACTGTTTTTT
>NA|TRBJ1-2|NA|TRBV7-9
CASSLGIAGSYGYTF
TGTGCCAGCAGCTTAGGAATTGCAGGGAGCTATGGCTACACCTTC
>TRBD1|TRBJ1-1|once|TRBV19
CATTGQGNTEAFF
TGTGCCACCACCGGACAGGGGAACACTGAAGCTTTCTTT
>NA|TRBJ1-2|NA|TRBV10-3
CAISEARDYGYTF
TGTGCCATCAGTGAGGCCAGGGACTATGGCTACACCTTC
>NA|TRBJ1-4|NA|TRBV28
CASRGGWEKLFF
TGTGCCAGCAGGGGGGGGTGGGAAAAACTGTTTTTT
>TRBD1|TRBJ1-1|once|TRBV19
CASSMGQGNTEAFF
TGTGCCAGTAGTATGGGACAGGGGAACACTGAAGCTTTCTTT
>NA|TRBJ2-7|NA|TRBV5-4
CASSLASGGNSYEQYF
TGTGCCAGCAGCTTGGCGTCCGGTGGCAATTCCTACGAGCAGTACTTC